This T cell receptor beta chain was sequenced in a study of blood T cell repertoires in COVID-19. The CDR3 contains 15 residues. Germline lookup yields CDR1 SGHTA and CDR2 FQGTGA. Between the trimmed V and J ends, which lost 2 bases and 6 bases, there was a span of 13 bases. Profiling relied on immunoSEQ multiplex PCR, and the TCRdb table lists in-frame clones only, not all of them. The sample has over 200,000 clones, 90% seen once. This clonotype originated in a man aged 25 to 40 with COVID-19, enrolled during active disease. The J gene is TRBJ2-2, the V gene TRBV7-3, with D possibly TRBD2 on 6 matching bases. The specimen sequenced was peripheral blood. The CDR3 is CASSLYATGAGELFF. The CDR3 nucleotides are TGTGCCAGCAGCTTATACGCCACGGGGGCCGGGGAGCTGTTTTTT.